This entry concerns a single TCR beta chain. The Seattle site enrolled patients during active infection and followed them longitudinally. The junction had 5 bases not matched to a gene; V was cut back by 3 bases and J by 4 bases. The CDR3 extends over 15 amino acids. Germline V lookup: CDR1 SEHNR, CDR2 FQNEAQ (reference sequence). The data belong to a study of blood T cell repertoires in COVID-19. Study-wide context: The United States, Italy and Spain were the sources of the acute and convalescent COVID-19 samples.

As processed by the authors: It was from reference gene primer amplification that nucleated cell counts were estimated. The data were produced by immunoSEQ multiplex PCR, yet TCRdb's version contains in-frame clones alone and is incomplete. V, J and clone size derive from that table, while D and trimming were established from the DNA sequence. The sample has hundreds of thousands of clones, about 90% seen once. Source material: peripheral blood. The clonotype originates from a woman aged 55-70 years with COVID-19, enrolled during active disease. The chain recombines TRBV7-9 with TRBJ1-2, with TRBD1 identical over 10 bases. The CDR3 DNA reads TGTGCCAGCAGCTTGGGACAGGGGATCGCCTATGGCTACACCTTC. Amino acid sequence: CASSLGQGIAYGYTF.